These T cell receptor beta chains were read from a single sample in a study of blood T cell repertoires in COVID-19. Using immunoSEQ multiplex PCR, the repertoire was profiled, and TCRdb retains in-frame clones only, with some absent. The data contain tens of thousands of clones, about four fifths of them seen just once; the ten biggest clones take up 8.8%. Sample: peripheral blood. Receptor source: a man between 60 and 70 years old with acute or convalescent COVID-19. Each CDR3 is given with its conserved first and last residue. The D gene is left open where the match is weak. Rows may omit the clone size; those that give it use once, few, many or a size class.

d_gene: TRBD1
j_gene: TRBJ1-3
v_gene: TRBV6-6
len: 16
abundance: .
CDR3nt: TGTGCCAGCAGCCGCCAGGACAGGCACACTGGAAACACCATATATTTT
CDR3aa: CASSRQDRHTGNTIYF

d_gene: .
j_gene: TRBJ1-5
v_gene: TRBV21-1
len: 15
abundance: few
CDR3nt: TGTGCCAGCAGCAAAGCGATGGGACAGTTTCAGCCCCAGCATTTT
CDR3aa: CASSKAMGQFQPQHF

d_gene: .
j_gene: TRBJ1-1
v_gene: TRBV24-1
len: 14
abundance: .
CDR3nt: TGTGCCACCAGTGATTCGGGTTTTTTCACTGAAGCTTTCTTT
CDR3aa: CATSDSGFFTEAFF

d_gene: TRBD1
j_gene: TRBJ2-5
v_gene: TRBV24-1
len: 16
abundance: .
CDR3nt: TGTGCCACCAGTGGCCGGACAGGGGAAAAACGGGAGACCCAGTACTTC
CDR3aa: CATSGRTGEKRETQYF

d_gene: TRBD1
j_gene: TRBJ2-5
v_gene: TRBV30
len: 12
abundance: .
CDR3nt: TGTGCCTCACAGGGGGCACAAGAGACCCAGTACTTC
CDR3aa: CASQGAQETQYF

d_gene: .
j_gene: TRBJ1-1
v_gene: TRBV30
len: 13
abundance: medium-sized
CDR3nt: TGTGCCTGGAGTCTTTCCCAGGACACTGAAGCTTTCTTT
CDR3aa: CAWSLSQDTEAFF

d_gene: .
j_gene: TRBJ2-2
v_gene: TRBV24-1
len: 16
abundance: .
CDR3nt: TGTGCCACCAGTGCTCCGGGACTGGCGAACACCGGGGAGCTGTTTTTT
CDR3aa: CATSAPGLANTGELFF

d_gene: .
j_gene: TRBJ2-3
v_gene: TRBV11-3
len: 15
abundance: .
CDR3nt: TGTGCCAGCAGCTTAGGGCAGGGGCCCACAGATACGCAGTATTTT
CDR3aa: CASSLGQGPTDTQYF

d_gene: .
j_gene: TRBJ1-2
v_gene: TRBV5-4
len: 11
abundance: .
CDR3nt: TGTGCCAGCCGTGGGGAGGGCGGCTACACCTTC
CDR3aa: CASRGEGGYTF

d_gene: .
j_gene: TRBJ1-1
v_gene: TRBV18
len: 15
abundance: .
CDR3nt: TGTGCCAGCTCACCATTTGCGGTGGGGAACACTGAAGCTTTCTTT
CDR3aa: CASSPFAVGNTEAFF

d_gene: .
j_gene: TRBJ1-4
v_gene: TRBV11-2
len: 13
abundance: .
CDR3nt: TGTGCCAGCACCCCGAGTCGGTATGAAAAACTGTTTTTT
CDR3aa: CASTPSRYEKLFF

d_gene: .
j_gene: TRBJ1-3
v_gene: TRBV2
len: 15
abundance: once
CDR3nt: TGTGCCAGCAGTGTAAGGGGGTTCTCTGGAAACACCATATATTTT
CDR3aa: CASSVRGFSGNTIYF

d_gene: .
j_gene: TRBJ2-5
v_gene: TRBV3-1/TRBV3-2
len: 14
abundance: .
CDR3nt: TGTGCCAGCAGCCAAGATTGGAGGGGTGAGACCCAGTACTTC
CDR3aa: CASSQDWRGETQYF

d_gene: .
j_gene: TRBJ1-5
v_gene: TRBV2
len: 15
abundance: .
CDR3nt: TGTGCCAGCGGGAGGGGGGAAGCAAGCAATCAGCCCCAGCATTTT
CDR3aa: CASGRGEASNQPQHF

d_gene: .
j_gene: TRBJ1-2
v_gene: TRBV5-1
len: 14
abundance: .
CDR3nt: TGCGCCAGCAGCTTGGACGGGGTTGGGTATGGCTACACCTTC
CDR3aa: CASSLDGVGYGYTF

d_gene: .
j_gene: TRBJ2-7
v_gene: TRBV6-5
len: 14
abundance: .
CDR3nt: TGTGCCAGCAGTTACGGGCAGAGCTCCTACGAGCAGTACTTC
CDR3aa: CASSYGQSSYEQYF

d_gene: TRBD1
j_gene: TRBJ1-5
v_gene: TRBV15
len: 17
abundance: medium-sized
CDR3nt: TGTGCCACCAGCAGAGATCCCCAGGGGGCAACTAATCAGCCCCAGCATTTT
CDR3aa: CATSRDPQGATNQPQHF

d_gene: .
j_gene: TRBJ2-1
v_gene: TRBV29-1
len: 13
abundance: .
CDR3nt: TGCAGCGTTGAAGCGAGCTCCTACAATGAGCAGTTCTTC
CDR3aa: CSVEASSYNEQFF

d_gene: TRBD2
j_gene: TRBJ2-3
v_gene: TRBV24-1
len: 16
abundance: .
CDR3nt: TGTGCCACCAGTGATTGGACTAGCGGAAACACAGATACGCAGTATTTT
CDR3aa: CATSDWTSGNTDTQYF

d_gene: TRBD1
j_gene: TRBJ1-6
v_gene: TRBV25-1
len: 18
abundance: .
CDR3nt: TGTGCCAGCAAACTCCCACGGCTTATGCAGGGGGCGAATTCACCCCTCCACTTT
CDR3aa: CASKLPRLMQGANSPLHF

d_gene: .
j_gene: TRBJ1-5
v_gene: TRBV2
len: 14
abundance: .
CDR3nt: TGTGCCAGCCTAGGGGCAAATAGCAATCAGCCCCAGCATTTT
CDR3aa: CASLGANSNQPQHF

d_gene: .
j_gene: TRBJ2-7
v_gene: TRBV3-1/TRBV3-2
len: 12
abundance: .
CDR3nt: TGTGCCAGCAGCCCCGCCAGTGACGAGCAGTACTTC
CDR3aa: CASSPASDEQYF

d_gene: .
j_gene: TRBJ1-1
v_gene: TRBV5-1
len: 13
abundance: .
CDR3nt: TGCGCCAGCGCAGAACAACTGAACACTGAAGCTTTCTTT
CDR3aa: CASAEQLNTEAFF

d_gene: .
j_gene: TRBJ2-7
v_gene: TRBV7-3
len: 10
abundance: .
CDR3nt: TGTGGGACAGAATTCTACGAGCAGTACTTC
CDR3aa: CGTEFYEQYF

d_gene: .
j_gene: TRBJ1-2
v_gene: TRBV18
len: 15
abundance: few
CDR3nt: TGTGCCAGCTCATCTTCTGGAAGGGGCGGCTATGGCTACACCTTC
CDR3aa: CASSSSGRGGYGYTF

d_gene: .
j_gene: TRBJ2-2
v_gene: TRBV7-3
len: 14
abundance: .
CDR3nt: TGTGCCAGCAGCCTCCAGGGTAACACCGGGGAGCTGTTTTTT
CDR3aa: CASSLQGNTGELFF

d_gene: .
j_gene: TRBJ2-2
v_gene: TRBV6-6
len: 12
abundance: .
CDR3nt: TGTGCCAGCAGTTACGGTGGCCGGGAGCTGTTTTTT
CDR3aa: CASSYGGRELFF

d_gene: .
j_gene: TRBJ1-1
v_gene: TRBV11-2
len: 14
abundance: .
CDR3nt: TGTGCCAGCAGCTTAAGGGGCCCAGGGACTGAAGCTTTCTTT
CDR3aa: CASSLRGPGTEAFF

d_gene: .
j_gene: TRBJ1-2
v_gene: TRBV3-1/TRBV3-2
len: 15
abundance: .
CDR3nt: TGTGCCAGCAGCCAATCTTTACGGGGGGCCGGAGGCTACACCTTC
CDR3aa: CASSQSLRGAGGYTF

d_gene: TRBD1
j_gene: TRBJ1-3
v_gene: TRBV2
len: 15
abundance: .
CDR3nt: TGTGCCAGCAGCGTATCTGACAGGGATGGAAACACCATATATTTT
CDR3aa: CASSVSDRDGNTIYF

d_gene: .
j_gene: TRBJ1-5
v_gene: TRBV27
len: 14
abundance: once
CDR3nt: TGTGCCAGCAGTCTCAGGGGATCTCATCAGCCCCAGCATTTT
CDR3aa: CASSLRGSHQPQHF

d_gene: TRBD1
j_gene: TRBJ2-7
v_gene: TRBV5-1
len: 13
abundance: .
CDR3nt: TGCGCCAGCAGCTCGGGACAGGGGGACGAGCAGTACTTC
CDR3aa: CASSSGQGDEQYF

d_gene: TRBD1
j_gene: TRBJ2-3
v_gene: TRBV6-5
len: 14
abundance: .
CDR3nt: TGTGCCAGCAGCCCGGGACAGGGAACAGATACGCAGTATTTT
CDR3aa: CASSPGQGTDTQYF

d_gene: .
j_gene: TRBJ2-1
v_gene: TRBV7-9
len: 13
abundance: .
CDR3nt: TGTGCCAGCAGCTTAGGAGTTGGCAATGAGCAGTTCTTC
CDR3aa: CASSLGVGNEQFF